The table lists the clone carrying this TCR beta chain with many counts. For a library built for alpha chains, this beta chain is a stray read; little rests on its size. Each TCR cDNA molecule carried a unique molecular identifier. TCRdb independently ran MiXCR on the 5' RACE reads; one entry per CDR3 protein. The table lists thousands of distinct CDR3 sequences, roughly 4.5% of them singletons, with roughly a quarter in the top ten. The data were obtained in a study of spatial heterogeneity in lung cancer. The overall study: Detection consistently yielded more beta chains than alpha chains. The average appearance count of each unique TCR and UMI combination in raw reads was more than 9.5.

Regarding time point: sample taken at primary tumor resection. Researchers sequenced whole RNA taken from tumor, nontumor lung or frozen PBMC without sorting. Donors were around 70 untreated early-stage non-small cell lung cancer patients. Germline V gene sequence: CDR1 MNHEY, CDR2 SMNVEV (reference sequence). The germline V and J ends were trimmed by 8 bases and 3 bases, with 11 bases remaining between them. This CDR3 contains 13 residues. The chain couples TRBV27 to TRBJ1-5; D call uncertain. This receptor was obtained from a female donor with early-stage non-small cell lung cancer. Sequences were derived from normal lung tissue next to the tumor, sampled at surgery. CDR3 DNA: TGTGCCAGCGGCCCCGTTAACAATCAGCCCCAGCATTTT. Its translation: CASGPVNNQPQHF.